A single sample gave rise to the 12 T cell receptor beta chains below, sequenced in a study of cytomegalovirus exposure and HLA in healthy donors (TCRdb year 2017). Receptors were amplified or captured by the immunoSEQ multiplex PCR assay. Imported from immuneACCESS, the table was reduced by TCRdb to in-frame sequences with V and J called. These copies leave out some clones; in studies compared against another copy, an unresolved V gene accounts for under half, and the cause of the remainder is not known. The sample profile shows about 64,000 clones; 92% of them were found once. Over 1% of the sample is held by the ten biggest clonotypes. Sequencing was carried out using PBMCs. The receptors were sampled from a woman aged 18 to 35 in good health and CMV-seronegative.

The chain links TRBV6-1 to TRBJ1-3; 7 bases are a match to TRBD1. Germline CDR1 and CDR2: MNHNS and SASEGT. This CDR3 region has 15 residues. CDR3 sequence: CAGGTDFNSGNTIYF. As DNA, the CDR3 is TGTGCAGGCGGGACAGACTTTAACTCTGGAAACACCATATATTTT.

This clone showed up just a few times. J is TRBJ1-2 and V is TRBV25-1; D unresolved. Germline values: CDR1 MGHDK, CDR2 SYGVNS. With 7 bases removed from V and 7 bases from J, the gap between germline ends came to 10 bases. This CDR3 spans 11 amino acids. CDR3 sequence: CASKSLSGYTF. CDR3 in DNA: TGTGCCAGCAAGTCGCTGAGTGGCTACACCTTC.

The chain carries TRBV19 and TRBJ2-2; possible D gene TRBD2, 6 bases. Germline-derived CDR1 and CDR2 are LNHDA and SQIVND (reference sequence). The CDR3 consists of 16 residues. The V end lost 1 base, the J end lost 2 bases, and 11 bases lay between the germline ends. Here the CDR3 reads CASSIVGGTNTGELFF. The CDR3 DNA sequence: TGTGCCAGTAGTATAGTAGGCGGGACTAACACCGGGGAGCTGTTTTTT.

The chain employs TRBV6-5 and TRBJ2-7; 7 bases match TRBD1. From germline, CDR1 is MNHEY and CDR2 SVGAGI. V lost 0 bases and J lost 6; bases outside the gene matches: 8. The CDR3 contains 15 residues. CDR3 sequence (DNA): TGTGCCAGCAGTTACTCGCGAGACAGGGCCGGCGAGCAGTACTTC. Translated, it gives CASSYSRDRAGEQYF.

This chain joins TRBV27 and TRBJ1-1; D not resolved. The CDR3 consists of 12 residues. Trimming took off 5 bases at V and 11 bases at J, with 15 bases between the two ends. Germline V gene sequence: CDR1 MNHEY, CDR2 SMNVEV (reference sequence). The CDR3 nucleotides are TGTGCCAGCAGTAGGAGGACCGGAGGGGCTTTCTTT. Encoded protein: CASSRRTGGAFF.

The gene calls are TRBV7-9 and TRBJ2-1; TRBD2 agrees at 13 bases. The CDR3 consists of 15 residues. The J segment lost 9 bases and the V segment lost 6 bases, leaving 8 bases of the junction unmatched. Looked up from germline, CDR1 is SEHNR and CDR2 is FQNEAQ (reference sequence). This chain's CDR3 is CASRQTSGGAGEQFF. The CDR3 DNA reads as TGTGCCAGCAGACAAACTAGCGGGGGGGCCGGTGAGCAGTTCTTC. Together with reference TRBV7-9 and TRBJ2-1, the CDR3 gives the full variable domain: DTGVSQNPRHKITKRGQNVTFRCDPISEHNRLYWYRQTLGQGPEFLTYFQNEAQLEKSRLLSDRFSAERPKGSFSTLEIQRTEQGDSAMYLCASRQTSGGAGEQFFGPGTRLTVL.

This chain uses TRBV9 with TRBJ1-2, with D possibly TRBD1 on 5 matching bases. CDR3 length equals 13 residues. The germline gives CDR1 SGDLS, CDR2 YYNGEE. V was trimmed by 5 bases and J by 2 bases, leaving 10 bases between them. CDR3 protein: CASRQTGNYGYTF. The CDR3 DNA sequence: TGTGCCAGCAGACAAACAGGAAACTATGGCTACACCTTC. The full variable domain, its missing parts supplied by reference TRBV9 and TRBJ1-2, is DSGVTQTPKHLITATGQRVTLRCSPRSGDLSVYWYQQSLDQGLQFLIQYYNGEERAKGNILERFSAQQFPDLHSELNLSSLELGDSALYFCASRQTGNYGYTFGSGTRLTVV.

The CDR3 DNA reads TGCGCCAGCAGCTTAGGACTAGCGGGGCCTAGGAGCACAGATACGCAGTATTTT. Translation: CASSLGLAGPRSTDTQYF. The V gene is TRBV5-1, the J gene TRBJ2-3; 12 bases line up with TRBD2. The CDR3 runs to 18 residues. J lost 0 bases, V lost 2 bases, and 7 bases had no gene match. Germline V gene sequence: CDR1 SGHRS, CDR2 YFSETQ.

This sequence joins TRBV7-9 and TRBJ1-4; 7 bases agree with TRBD1. CDR1 and CDR2 from the germline V gene are SEHNR and FQNEAQ (reference sequence). The CDR3 loop spans 15 amino acids. The trim removed 1 base at V and 3 bases at J, leaving 2 bases unmatched. For the CDR3, the DNA is TGTGCCAGCAGCTTAGGGGACAGACCTAATGAAAAACTGTTTTTT. Translated, it gives CASSLGDRPNEKLFF.

The genes are TRBV7-9 and TRBJ1-2; D gene uncertain. V shed 3 bases and J shed 1 base, with 9 bases lying between them. The CDR3 extends over 14 amino acids. Germline V gene lookup returns CDR1 SEHNR and CDR2 FQNEAQ (reference sequence). CDR3 in DNA: TGTGCCAGCAGCTTCGGCGGAGATAACTATGGCTACACCTTC. Residues: CASSFGGDNYGYTF.

In its sample, this clone was seen a few times. The rearrangement uses TRBV5-5 and TRBJ2-7; D perhaps matches TRBD1 (6 bases). Trimming stripped 5 bases from V and 3 bases from J, with 15 bases between. Germline V gene data show CDR1 as SGHKS and CDR2 as YYEKEE (reference sequence). CDR3 length equals 14 residues. CDR3 region: CASSPSSQGYEQYF. In DNA, the CDR3 is TGTGCCAGCAGTCCGTCTTCACAGGGCTACGAGCAGTACTTC.

This sequence joins TRBV6-5 and TRBJ2-1; 9 bases agree with TRBD2. Germline CDR1 is MNHEY and CDR2 is SVGAGI. The CDR3 contains 16 residues. The trim removed 4 bases at V and 3 bases at J, leaving 7 bases unmatched. The CDR3 bases are TGTGCCAGCAGTTCGCCTCGACTAGCGGACTACAATGAGCAGTTCTTC. It codes for CASSSPRLADYNEQFF.